The clone carrying this T cell receptor (beta chain) appeared once. CD8+ and CD4+ T cells from blood underwent TCR beta sequencing. The recently defined diagnostic criteria for definite or probable disease were met by the Susac syndrome patients. Random hexamers were used to reverse transcribe the RNA input (roughly 0.5 to 1 ug). MiXCR was run by TCRdb on the immunoSEQ multiplex PCR reads, yielding one entry per CDR3 protein. The repertoire holds 77,000 or so distinct CDR3 sequences, with about 93% as singletons. The CDR3 covers 17 residues. Per germline, CDR1 SGHTA and CDR2 FQGNSA. The V and J ends lost 5 bases and 2 bases, in that order; junction bases with no gene match: 9. The data belong to a study of CD8 T cells in Susac syndrome.

V is TRBV7-2 and J is TRBJ2-3; 11 nucleotides line up with TRBD2. This sequence was found in a human donor with Susac syndrome. Material for sequencing was CD4+ T cells from PBMCs. The CDR3 nucleotides read TGTGCCAGCAGCCCAACCCGACTAGCGGGGTCCACAGATACGCAGTATTTT. Amino acid sequence: CASSPTRLAGSTDTQYF. Filled out from reference TRBV7-2 and TRBJ2-3, the complete variable domain reads GAGVSQSPSNKVTEKGKDVELRCDPISGHTALYWYRQSLGQGLEFLIYFQGNSAPDKSGLPSDRFSAERTGGSVSTLTIQRTQQEDSAVYLCASSPTRLAGSTDTQYFGPGTRLTVL.